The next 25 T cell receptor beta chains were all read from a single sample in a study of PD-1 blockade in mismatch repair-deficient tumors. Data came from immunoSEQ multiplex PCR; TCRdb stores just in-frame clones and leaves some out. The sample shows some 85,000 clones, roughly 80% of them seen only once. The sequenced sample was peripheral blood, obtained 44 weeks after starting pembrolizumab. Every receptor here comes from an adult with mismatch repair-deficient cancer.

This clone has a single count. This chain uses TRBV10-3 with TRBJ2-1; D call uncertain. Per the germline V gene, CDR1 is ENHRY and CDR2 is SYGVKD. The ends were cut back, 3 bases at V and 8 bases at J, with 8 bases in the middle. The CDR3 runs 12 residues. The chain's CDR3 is CAISDQLYEQFF. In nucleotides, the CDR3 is TGTGCCATCAGTGACCAACTATATGAGCAGTTCTTC.

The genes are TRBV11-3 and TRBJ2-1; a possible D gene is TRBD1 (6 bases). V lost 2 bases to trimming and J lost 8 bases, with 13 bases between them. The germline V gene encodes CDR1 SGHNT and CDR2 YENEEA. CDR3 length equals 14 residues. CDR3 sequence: CASSLRDKLHEQFF. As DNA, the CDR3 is TGTGCCAGCAGCTTACGGGACAAGCTCCATGAGCAGTTCTTC.

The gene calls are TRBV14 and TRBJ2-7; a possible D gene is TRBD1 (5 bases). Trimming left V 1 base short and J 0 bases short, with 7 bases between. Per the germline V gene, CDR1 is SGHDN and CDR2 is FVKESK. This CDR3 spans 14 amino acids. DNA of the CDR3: TGTGCCAGCAGCCAAGGAGACAGCTCCTACGAGCAGTACTTC. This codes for CASSQGDSSYEQYF.

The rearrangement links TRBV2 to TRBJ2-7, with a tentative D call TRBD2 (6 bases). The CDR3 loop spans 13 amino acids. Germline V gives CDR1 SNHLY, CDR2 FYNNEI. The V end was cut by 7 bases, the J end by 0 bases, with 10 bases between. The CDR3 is CASIGGSSYEQYF. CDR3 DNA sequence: TGTGCCAGCATCGGAGGGTCCTCCTACGAGCAGTACTTC.

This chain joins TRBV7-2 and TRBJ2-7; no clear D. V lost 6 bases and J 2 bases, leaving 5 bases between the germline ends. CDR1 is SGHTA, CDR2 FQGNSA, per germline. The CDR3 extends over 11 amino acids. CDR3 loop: CASSSAYEQYF. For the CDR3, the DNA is TGTGCCAGCAGTTCTGCCTACGAGCAGTACTTC.

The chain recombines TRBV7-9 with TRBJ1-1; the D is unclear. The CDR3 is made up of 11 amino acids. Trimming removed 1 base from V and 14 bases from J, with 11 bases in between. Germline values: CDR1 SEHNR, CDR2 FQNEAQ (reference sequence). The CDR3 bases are TGTGCCAGCAGCTTAGGAGTCGCCGCCTTCTTT. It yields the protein CASSLGVAAFF.

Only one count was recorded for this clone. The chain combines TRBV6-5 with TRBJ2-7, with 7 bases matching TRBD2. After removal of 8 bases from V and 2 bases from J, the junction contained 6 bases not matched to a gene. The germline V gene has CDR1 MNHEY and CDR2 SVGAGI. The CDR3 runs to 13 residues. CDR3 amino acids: CASGGGGPYEQYF. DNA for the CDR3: TGTGCCAGCGGTGGGGGAGGGCCCTACGAGCAGTACTTC.

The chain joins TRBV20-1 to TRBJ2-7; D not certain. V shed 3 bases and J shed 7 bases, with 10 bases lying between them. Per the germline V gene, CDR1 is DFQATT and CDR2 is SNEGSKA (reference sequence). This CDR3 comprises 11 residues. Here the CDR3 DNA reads TGCAGTGCTAGGTTGGGGTGGGAGCAGTACTTC. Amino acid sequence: CSARLGWEQYF.

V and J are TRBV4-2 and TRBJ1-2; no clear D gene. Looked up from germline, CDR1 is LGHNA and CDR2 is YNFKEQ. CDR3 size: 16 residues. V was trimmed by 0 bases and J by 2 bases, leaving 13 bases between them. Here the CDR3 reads CASSQDFDVKNYGYTF. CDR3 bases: TGTGCCAGCAGCCAAGATTTCGACGTAAAAAACTATGGCTACACCTTC.

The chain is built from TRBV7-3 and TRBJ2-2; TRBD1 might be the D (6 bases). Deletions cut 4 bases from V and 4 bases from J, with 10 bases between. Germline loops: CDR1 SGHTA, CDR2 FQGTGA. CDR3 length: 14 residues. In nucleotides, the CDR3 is TGTGCCAGCAGCTACAGGGTTGGCACCGGGGAGCTGTTTTTT. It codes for CASSYRVGTGELFF. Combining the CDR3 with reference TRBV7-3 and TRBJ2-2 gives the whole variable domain GAGVSQTPSNKVTEKGKYVELRCDPISGHTALYWYRQSLGQGPEFLIYFQGTGAADDSGLPNDRFFAVRPEGSVSTLKIQRTERGDSAVYLCASSYRVGTGELFFGEGSRLTVL.

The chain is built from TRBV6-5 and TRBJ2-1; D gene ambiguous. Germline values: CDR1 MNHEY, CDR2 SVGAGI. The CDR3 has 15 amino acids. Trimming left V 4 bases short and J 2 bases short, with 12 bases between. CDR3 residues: CASSLDPPTYNEQFF. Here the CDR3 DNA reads TGTGCCAGCAGTTTAGACCCCCCCACCTACAATGAGCAGTTCTTC.

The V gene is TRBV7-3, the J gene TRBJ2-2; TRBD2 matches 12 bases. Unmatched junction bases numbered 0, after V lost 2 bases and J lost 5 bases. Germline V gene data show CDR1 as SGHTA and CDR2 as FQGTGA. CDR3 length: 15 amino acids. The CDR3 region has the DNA TGTGCCAGCAGCTTAGGACTAGCGGGGACCGGGGAGCTGTTTTTT. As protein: CASSLGLAGTGELFF. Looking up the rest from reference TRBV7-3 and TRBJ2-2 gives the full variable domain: GAGVSQTPSNKVTEKGKYVELRCDPISGHTALYWYRQSLGQGPEFLIYFQGTGAADDSGLPNDRFFAVRPEGSVSTLKIQRTERGDSAVYLCASSLGLAGTGELFFGEGSRLTVL.

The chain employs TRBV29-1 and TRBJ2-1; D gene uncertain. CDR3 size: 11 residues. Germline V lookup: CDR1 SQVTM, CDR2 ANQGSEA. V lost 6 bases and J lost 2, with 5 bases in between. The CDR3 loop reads CSVVPYNEQFF. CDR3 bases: TGCAGCGTAGTACCCTACAATGAGCAGTTCTTC.

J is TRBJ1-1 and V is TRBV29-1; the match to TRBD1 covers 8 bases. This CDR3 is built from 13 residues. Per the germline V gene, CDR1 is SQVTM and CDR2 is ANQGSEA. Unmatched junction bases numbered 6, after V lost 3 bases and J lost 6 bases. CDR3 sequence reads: CSVESGGWAEAFF. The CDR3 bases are TGCAGCGTTGAGTCAGGGGGCTGGGCTGAAGCTTTCTTT.

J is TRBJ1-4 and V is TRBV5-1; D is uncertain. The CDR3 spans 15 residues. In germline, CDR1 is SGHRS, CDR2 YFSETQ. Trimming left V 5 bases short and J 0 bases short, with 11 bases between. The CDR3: CASRGSGSTNEKLFF. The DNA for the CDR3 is TGCGCCAGCAGAGGTTCGGGTTCAACTAATGAAAAACTGTTTTTT.

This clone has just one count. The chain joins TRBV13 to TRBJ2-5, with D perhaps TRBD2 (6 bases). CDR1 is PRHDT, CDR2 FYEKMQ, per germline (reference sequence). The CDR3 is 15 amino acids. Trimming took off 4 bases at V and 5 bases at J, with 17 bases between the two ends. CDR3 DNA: TGTGCCAGCAGCTCACGGGAGACTAGTCGGGAGACCCAGTACTTC. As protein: CASSSRETSRETQYF.

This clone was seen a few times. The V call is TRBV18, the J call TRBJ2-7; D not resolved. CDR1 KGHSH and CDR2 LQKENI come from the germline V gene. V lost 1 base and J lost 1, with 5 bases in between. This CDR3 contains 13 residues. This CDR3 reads CASSPLRSYEQYF. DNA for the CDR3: TGTGCCAGCTCACCACTCAGATCCTACGAGCAGTACTTC.

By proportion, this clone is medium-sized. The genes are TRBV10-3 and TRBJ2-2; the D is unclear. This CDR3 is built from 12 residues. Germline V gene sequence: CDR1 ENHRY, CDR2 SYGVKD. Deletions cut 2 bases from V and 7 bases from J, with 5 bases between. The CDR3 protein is CAISELGGELFF. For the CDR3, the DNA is TGTGCCATCAGTGAGCTGGGCGGGGAGCTGTTTTTT.

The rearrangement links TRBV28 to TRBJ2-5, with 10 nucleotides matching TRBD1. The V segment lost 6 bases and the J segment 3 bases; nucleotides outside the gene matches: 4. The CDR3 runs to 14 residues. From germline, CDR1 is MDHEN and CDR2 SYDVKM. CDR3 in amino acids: CASSPDRGKETQYF. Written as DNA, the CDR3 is TGTGCCAGCAGCCCGGACAGGGGGAAAGAGACCCAGTACTTC.

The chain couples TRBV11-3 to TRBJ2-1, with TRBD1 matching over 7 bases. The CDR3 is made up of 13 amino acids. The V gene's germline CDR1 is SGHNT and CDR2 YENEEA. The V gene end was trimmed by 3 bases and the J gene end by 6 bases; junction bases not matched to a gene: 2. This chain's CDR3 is CASSLNRGNEQFF. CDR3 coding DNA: TGTGCCAGCAGCTTGAACAGGGGCAATGAGCAGTTCTTC.

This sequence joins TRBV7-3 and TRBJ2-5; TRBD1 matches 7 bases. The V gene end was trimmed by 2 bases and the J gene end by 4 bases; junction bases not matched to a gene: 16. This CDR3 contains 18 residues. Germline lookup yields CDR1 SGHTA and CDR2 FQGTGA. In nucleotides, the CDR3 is TGTGCCAGCAGCTTAGGGGACAGAAACGGGACGGGTGGAGAGACCCAGTACTTC. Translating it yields CASSLGDRNGTGGETQYF.

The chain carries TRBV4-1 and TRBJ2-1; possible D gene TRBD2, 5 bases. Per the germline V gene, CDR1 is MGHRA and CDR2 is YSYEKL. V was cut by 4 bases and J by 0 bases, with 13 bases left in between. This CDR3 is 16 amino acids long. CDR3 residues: CASSPGLFSSYNEQFF. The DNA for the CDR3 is TGCGCCAGCAGCCCTGGACTTTTTAGCTCCTACAATGAGCAGTTCTTC.

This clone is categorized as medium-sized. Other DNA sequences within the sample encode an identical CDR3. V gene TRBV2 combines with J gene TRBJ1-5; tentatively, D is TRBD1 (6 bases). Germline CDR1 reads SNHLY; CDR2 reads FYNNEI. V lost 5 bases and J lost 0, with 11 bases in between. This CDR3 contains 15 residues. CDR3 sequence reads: CASSLNRVSNQPQHF. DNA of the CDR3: TGTGCCAGCAGTTTAAACAGGGTTAGCAATCAGCCCCAGCATTTT.

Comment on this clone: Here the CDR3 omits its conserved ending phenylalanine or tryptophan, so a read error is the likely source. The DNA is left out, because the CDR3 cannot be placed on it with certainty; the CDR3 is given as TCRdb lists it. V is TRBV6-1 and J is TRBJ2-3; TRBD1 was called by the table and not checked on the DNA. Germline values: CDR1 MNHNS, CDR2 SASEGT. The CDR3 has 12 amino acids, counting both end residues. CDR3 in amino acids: CASRDTALRIHY.

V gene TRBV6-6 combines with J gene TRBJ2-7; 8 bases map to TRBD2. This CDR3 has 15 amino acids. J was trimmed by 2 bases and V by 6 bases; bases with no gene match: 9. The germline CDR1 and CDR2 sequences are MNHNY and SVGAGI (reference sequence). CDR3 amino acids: CASSITSGSPYEQYF. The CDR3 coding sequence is TGTGCCAGCAGCATTACTAGCGGCTCCCCCTACGAGCAGTACTTC.